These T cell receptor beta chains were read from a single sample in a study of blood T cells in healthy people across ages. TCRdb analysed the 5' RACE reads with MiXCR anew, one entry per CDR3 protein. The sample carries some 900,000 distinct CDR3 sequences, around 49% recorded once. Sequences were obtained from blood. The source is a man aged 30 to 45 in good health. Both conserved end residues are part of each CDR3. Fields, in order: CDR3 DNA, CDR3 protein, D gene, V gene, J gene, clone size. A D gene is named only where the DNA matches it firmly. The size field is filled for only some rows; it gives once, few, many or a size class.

TGCGCCAGCAGCCAAGGGTCCTGGGAAAAACTGTTTTTT	CASSQGSWEKLFF	NA	TRBV4-3	TRBJ1-4	few
TGTGCCAGCAGCCAAGGGAGAAGACAGGGAACCAGCTGGGGCACAGATACGCAGTATTTT	CASSQGRRQGTSWGTDTQYF	TRBD1	TRBV14	TRBJ2-3	once
TGCGCCAGCAGCTTGCAGGGCCCAAGCACAGATACGCAGTATTTT	CASSLQGPSTDTQYF	NA	TRBV5-1	TRBJ2-3	NA
TGTGCCAGCAGCCAAGAAAACCACCCGTACTACGAGCAGTACTTC	CASSQENHPYYEQYF	NA	TRBV14	TRBJ2-7	few
TGTGCCTGGGGAACGGGGACAGATCAAGAGACCCAGTACTTC	CAWGTGTDQETQYF	TRBD1	TRBV30	TRBJ2-5	few
TGCAGTGCCACCAGGGGGGGGCTGTCTCTTAGCGAGCAGTACTTC	CSATRGGLSLSEQYF	NA	TRBV20-1	TRBJ2-7	few
TGCGCCAGCAGTAAGAATGTAGCGGGGGGATGGGAGCAGTTCTTC	CASSKNVAGGWEQFF	TRBD2	TRBV4-1	TRBJ2-1	few
TGTGCCAGCAGCCAAGAGGGCGGACCTAGCAACTACGAGCAGTACTTC	CASSQEGGPSNYEQYF	NA	TRBV3-1	TRBJ2-7	NA
TGCAGTGCTAGAGCCCAGGTGGACAATCAGCCCCAGCATTTT	CSARAQVDNQPQHF	NA	TRBV20-1	TRBJ1-5	NA
TGCGCCAGCAGCTTGAGTCGACAGGGCGGAGATACGCAGTATTTT	CASSLSRQGGDTQYF	TRBD1	TRBV5-1	TRBJ2-3	NA
TGTGCCAGCAGTTACTCGACTGCATACCCGAGCTCCTACGAGCAGTACTTC	CASSYSTAYPSSYEQYF	NA	TRBV6-5	TRBJ2-7	few
TGTGCCAGCAGCCGAGGGGGGTGGGGCACAGATACGCAGTATTTT	CASSRGGWGTDTQYF	NA	TRBV28	TRBJ2-3	few
TGCAGTGCTGAAGGTTTCAATTATGGCTACACCTTC	CSAEGFNYGYTF	NA	TRBV20-1	TRBJ1-2	few
TGCGCCAGCAGCCAAGATTTTTCCGGTGATTATGGCTACACCTTC	CASSQDFSGDYGYTF	NA	TRBV4-3	TRBJ1-2	NA
TGTGTCAGCAGTTTGAGCGAGGGGGATGAGCAGTTCTTC	CVSSLSEGDEQFF	NA	TRBV12-3/TRBV12-4	TRBJ2-1	NA
TGCGCCAGCAGGCTACAGGGGGCGATTACCGGGGAGCTGTTTTTT	CASRLQGAITGELFF	TRBD1	TRBV4-1	TRBJ2-2	NA
TGTGCCAGCGCATACGACGTTAATCAGCCCCAGCATTTT	CASAYDVNQPQHF	NA	TRBV6-2/TRBV6-3	TRBJ1-5	NA
TGTGCCAGCAGTTACACAGGTCCAACTAATGAAAAACTGTTTTTT	CASSYTGPTNEKLFF	NA	TRBV7-9	TRBJ1-4	few
TGTGCCAGCAGCTTAAAAGGTCCGGCCGGGGACGAGCAGTACTTC	CASSLKGPAGDEQYF	NA	TRBV7-9	TRBJ2-7	few
TGCAGTGCCCCGGGACAACTTAATTCACCCCTCCACTTT	CSAPGQLNSPLHF	NA	TRBV20-1	TRBJ1-6	few
TGCGCCAGCAGCCAAAACCTTCGAGGTAGGCCCAATGAGCAGTTCTTC	CASSQNLRGRPNEQFF	NA	TRBV4-3	TRBJ2-1	NA
TGTGCCAGCAGCGCCGGACAGGCCTCCGACGAGCAGTACTTC	CASSAGQASDEQYF	TRBD1	TRBV9	TRBJ2-7	NA
TGTGCCAGCAGTGGCCGGGACAGGAACACCGGGGAGCTGTTTTTT	CASSGRDRNTGELFF	TRBD1	TRBV6-1	TRBJ2-2	NA
TGTGCCAGCAGCCAAGTACCAGGGATGAACACTGAAGCTTTCTTT	CASSQVPGMNTEAFF	NA	TRBV3-1	TRBJ1-1	once
TGTGCCAGCAGCAAGACTAGCGGTCGTGACGAGCAGTACTTC	CASSKTSGRDEQYF	TRBD2	TRBV6-5	TRBJ2-7	NA
TGTGCCAGCACCGGGCTAGGCGAGCAGTACTTC	CASTGLGEQYF	NA	TRBV27	TRBJ2-7	NA
TGTGCCAGCAGTTTGACTCAGAACACCGGGGAGCTGTTTTTT	CASSLTQNTGELFF	NA	TRBV6-6	TRBJ2-2	NA
TGTGCCAGCAGTTTGGGACAGGGTGGAGACATTCAGTACTTC	CASSLGQGGDIQYF	TRBD1	TRBV12-3/TRBV12-4	TRBJ2-4	NA
TGCGCCAGCAGCTTGGAACAAACCCAAGAGACCCAGTACTTC	CASSLEQTQETQYF	NA	TRBV5-1	TRBJ2-5	NA
TGCGCCAGCAGCTTCGTAGCGGGGGATTCCACAGATACGCAGTATTTT	CASSFVAGDSTDTQYF	TRBD2	TRBV5-1	TRBJ2-3	many
TGTGCCAGCAGGACGGCCAGTCACTATGGCTACACCTTC	CASRTASHYGYTF	NA	TRBV12-3/TRBV12-4	TRBJ1-2	NA
TGTGCCAGCAGCCTATCCGGGAAGCTTGCGAACACCGGGGAGCTGTTTTTT	CASSLSGKLANTGELFF	NA	TRBV9	TRBJ2-2	NA
TGCAGCGGTCCAGTATGGGACAGGAGGTGGGAGCAGTACTTC	CSGPVWDRRWEQYF	TRBD1	TRBV29-1	TRBJ2-7	NA
TGTGCCAGCAGTCTAAGGGCAGCTTATGGGCCTGAAGCTTTCTTT	CASSLRAAYGPEAFF	NA	TRBV6-2/TRBV6-3	TRBJ1-1	NA
TGCGCCAGCAGCTTGGGTATCGAAACGAACACCGGGGAGCTGTTTTTT	CASSLGIETNTGELFF	NA	TRBV5-1	TRBJ2-2	NA
TGCAGTGCTAGAATCGCGGGGCTCACAGATACGCAGTATTTT	CSARIAGLTDTQYF	NA	TRBV20-1	TRBJ2-3	NA
TGTGCCAGCACACCCGACAGGGGACCATACGAGCAGTACTTC	CASTPDRGPYEQYF	TRBD1	TRBV2	TRBJ2-7	few
TGCGCCAGCAGCCAACATGGGCAGGGGGCTTACGAGCAGTACTTC	CASSQHGQGAYEQYF	TRBD1	TRBV4-1	TRBJ2-7	NA
TGTGCCAGCAGTACCTACGACGGATACGAGCAGTACTTC	CASSTYDGYEQYF	NA	TRBV27	TRBJ2-7	NA
TGCGCCAGCAGCCATCCCCAGGGGGCCAAAAACATTCAGTACTTC	CASSHPQGAKNIQYF	NA	TRBV4-1	TRBJ2-4	many
TGTGCCAGCAGTGACGACAACTACGAGCAGTACTTC	CASSDDNYEQYF	NA	TRBV6-5	TRBJ2-7	few
TGTGCCAGCAGCCATGTACAGGGTAGCTCTGGCTACACCTTC	CASSHVQGSSGYTF	NA	TRBV3-1	TRBJ1-2	NA
TGTGCCAGCAGCACGACAGGGGTGGGCACTGAAGCTTTCTTT	CASSTTGVGTEAFF	TRBD1	TRBV5-5	TRBJ1-1	NA
TGTGCCAGCAGTGAAGAGGGACAGGGGGCTTACGAGCAGTACTTC	CASSEEGQGAYEQYF	TRBD1	TRBV2	TRBJ2-7	NA
TGCGCCAGCAGCCTCGTCAGGGTGAACACTGAAGCTTTCTTT	CASSLVRVNTEAFF	NA	TRBV4-1	TRBJ1-1	many
TGTGCCAGCCGGACAGGGGGTGAAAAACTGTTTTTT	CASRTGGEKLFF	TRBD1	TRBV27	TRBJ1-4	many
TGCAGCGTTGGTGGGGGCCGGGGAACAGATACGCAGTATTTT	CSVGGGRGTDTQYF	NA	TRBV29-1	TRBJ2-3	few
TGCAGCGTTGTCTTGGGAGGGGTTGGCTACACCTTC	CSVVLGGVGYTF	NA	TRBV29-1	TRBJ1-2	NA
TGCAGTGCTAGGGGAATAGGGGGCCAGGGCACTGAAGCTTTCTTT	CSARGIGGQGTEAFF	TRBD1	TRBV20-1	TRBJ1-1	NA
TGTGCCAGCAGTTACCAAGGGGGTAAAGCCAAAAACATTCAGTACTTC	CASSYQGGKAKNIQYF	NA	TRBV6-2/TRBV6-3	TRBJ2-4	NA
TGCGCCAGCAGCTTCGGGACTGTTTATGACTATGGCTACACCTTC	CASSFGTVYDYGYTF	NA	TRBV5-1	TRBJ1-2	few
TGTGCCAGCAGCCAACTAAGGGGCCAGAACACTGAAGCTTTCTTT	CASSQLRGQNTEAFF	NA	TRBV14	TRBJ1-1	NA
TGCGCCAGCAGTTCACTAGCGGGGGGACAAGAGACCCAGTACTTC	CASSSLAGGQETQYF	TRBD2	TRBV12-3/TRBV12-4	TRBJ2-5	many
TGCAGTGCTACTTCTAACGACAATGAGCAGTTCTTC	CSATSNDNEQFF	NA	TRBV20-1	TRBJ2-1	NA
TGTGCCAGCAGCCAAGGAGCGGGGCAGTATTTT	CASSQGAGQYF	NA	TRBV4-2	TRBJ2-3	NA
TGTGCCAGCAGCCCCTCTGGGGGGGTAACCGGGGAGCTGTTTTTT	CASSPSGGVTGELFF	TRBD2	TRBV28	TRBJ2-2	NA
TGTGCCAGCAGCTTGGAATCCTATAATTCACCCCTCCACTTT	CASSLESYNSPLHF	NA	TRBV7-2	TRBJ1-6	NA
TGTGCCAACAGCATCGGGATGTTAGCTAACTATGACTACACCTTC	CANSIGMLANYDYTF	NA	TRBV7-2	TRBJ1-2	once
TGTGCCAGCAGTAAGACAGGCGGGTTGTCGGAGACCCAGTACTTC	CASSKTGGLSETQYF	NA	TRBV12-3/TRBV12-4	TRBJ2-5	many